A single sample gave rise to the 19 T cell receptor beta chains below, sequenced in a study of T-cell memory formation after mild COVID-19. Using its own MiXCR run on the 5' RACE reads, TCRdb lists one record per CDR3 protein. The repertoire holds about 430,000 distinct CDR3 sequences, with roughly 18% as singletons. The sequenced sample was PBMCs or a T cell subset sorted from them (not recorded which). These receptor sequences come from a man in his late teens or twenties who had mild COVID-19 (a few samples of this study predate the infection). Cell type and time point are not known.

This clonotype was observed a handful of times. The chain uses TRBV6-5 and TRBJ1-5, with D possibly matching TRBD1 (5 bases). This CDR3 comprises 15 residues. CDR1 MNHEY and CDR2 SVGAGI come from the germline V gene. The V end was cut by 5 bases, the J end by 2 bases, with 13 bases between. The DNA of the CDR3 is TGTGCCAGCAGTCTCGGGGGGGTTGGCAATCAGCCCCAGCATTTT. Translation gives CASSLGGVGNQPQHF.

This clonotype was seen more than once but under ten times. The chain's CDR3 is CASSPGPTNTEAFF. CDR3 nucleotides: TGCGCCAGCAGCCCAGGACCGACGAACACTGAAGCTTTCTTT. The chain couples TRBV5-1 to TRBJ1-1; D gene unclear. Trimming took off 4 bases at V and 1 base at J, with 11 bases between the two ends. Germline-derived CDR1 and CDR2 are SGHRS and YFSETQ. The CDR3 totals 14 residues. Together with reference TRBV5-1 and TRBJ1-1, the CDR3 gives the full variable domain: KAGVTQTPRYLIKTRGQQVTLSCSPISGHRSVSWYQQTPGQGLQFLFEYFSETQRNKGNFPGRFSGRQFSNSRSEMNVSTLELGDSALYLCASSPGPTNTEAFFGQGTRLTVV.

This chain links TRBV2 with TRBJ2-5, with D perhaps matching TRBD2 (6 bases). CDR1 and CDR2 from the germline V gene are SNHLY and FYNNEI. V was shortened by 4 bases and J by 5 bases, with 11 bases between the two germline ends. The CDR3 runs to 13 residues. In DNA, the CDR3 is TGTGCCAGCAGTGCGGGGGATTTGGAGACCCAGTACTTC. Encoded protein: CASSAGDLETQYF.

This clonotype has only a few counts. V and J are TRBV10-3 and TRBJ2-1; 10 nucleotides line up with TRBD2. Looked up from germline, CDR1 is ENHRY and CDR2 is SYGVKD. Trimming at V came to 10 bases and at J to 10 bases, leaving 7 bases not matched to a gene. This CDR3 region has 12 residues. The CDR3 coding sequence is TGTGCCACAGCGGGGGGGCCCCCCGAGCAGTTCTTC. It codes for CATAGGPPEQFF.

The chain is built from TRBV7-8 and TRBJ2-2; the D is unclear. The CDR3 has 16 residues. The germline V and J ends were trimmed by 1 base and 1 base, with 10 bases remaining between them. Germline V gene data show CDR1 as SGHVS and CDR2 as FQNEAQ. As DNA, the CDR3 is TGTGCCAGCAGCTTAGGAAGGCTGGAGAACACCGGGGAGCTGTTTTTT. Translated, it gives CASSLGRLENTGELFF.

This clonotype was counted only a few times. The V gene is TRBV27, the J gene TRBJ2-7; 12 bases fit TRBD2. This CDR3 spans 15 amino acids. CDR1 and CDR2 from the germline V gene are MNHEY and SMNVEV (reference sequence). The V and J ends lost 4 bases and 5 bases, in that order; junction bases with no gene match: 6. The CDR3 loop reads CASSSLAGGRHEQYF. CDR3 bases: TGTGCCAGCAGTTCCCTAGCGGGGGGGCGCCACGAGCAGTACTTC.

The rearrangement joins TRBV3-1 to TRBJ2-7, with 9 bases identical to TRBD1. The junction had 4 bases not matched to a gene; V was cut back by 4 bases and J by 3 bases. Germline lookup yields CDR1 LGHDT and CDR2 YNNKEL (reference sequence). The CDR3 has 14 amino acids. In nucleotides, the CDR3 is TGTGCCAGCAGCCCCCGGGACAGGGTCTACGAGCAGTACTTC. It encodes CASSPRDRVYEQYF.

The chain is built from TRBV9 and TRBJ1-6, with 7 bases aligning to TRBD1. Germline V gene data show CDR1 as SGDLS and CDR2 as YYNGEE. This CDR3 comprises 19 residues. With V trimmed by 3 bases and J by 11 bases, 23 bases remained unmatched. The CDR3 DNA reads as TGTGCCAGCAGCGAGAGCCAGGGGGGGCCAAGAGGGTTCTTGACACCCCTCCACTTT. Translation: CASSESQGGPRGFLTPLHF.

This clonotype was seen a few times. The chain is built from TRBV5-1 and TRBJ1-1; D possibly corresponds to TRBD1 (6 bases). V was pared by 0 bases and J by 5 bases, with 14 bases between. The CDR3 consists of 15 residues. From germline, CDR1 is SGHRS and CDR2 YFSETQ. CDR3 nucleotides: TGCGCCAGCAGCTTGGAAGGGACACAAGAGACTGAAGCTTTCTTT. Translated: CASSLEGTQETEAFF.

The chain uses TRBV7-8 and TRBJ2-3; 7 bases are shared with TRBD1. This CDR3 comprises 15 residues. Germline CDR1 reads SGHVS; CDR2 reads FQNEAQ. Unmatched junction bases numbered 5, after V lost 5 bases and J lost 0 bases. Here the CDR3 DNA reads TGTGCCAGCAGCAAATGGACAGGCAGCACAGATACGCAGTATTTT. This gives the protein CASSKWTGSTDTQYF.

This clonotype occurred a few times. The V call is TRBV20-1, the J call TRBJ2-4; D call uncertain. The CDR3 is 15 residues long. Germline V gene sequence: CDR1 DFQATT, CDR2 SNEGSKA (reference sequence). The ends were cut back, 1 base at V and 0 bases at J, with 10 bases in the middle. The CDR3 coding sequence is TGCAGTGCTAGAGTGCGCAGCCTAGCCAAAAACATTCAGTACTTC. Encoded protein: CSARVRSLAKNIQYF.

This clonotype was found a few times. The chain is built from TRBV6-2 or TRBV6-3 and TRBJ2-7; 7 bases are shared with TRBD1. Trimming removed 5 bases from V and 7 bases from J; junction bases left unmatched: 11. The CDR3 loop spans 14 amino acids. The germline gives CDR1 MNHEY, CDR2 SVGEGT. In nucleotides, the CDR3 is TGTGCCAGCAGTGGAAACAGGGGAAGGGTTGAGCAGTACGTC. Translating it yields CASSGNRGRVEQYV.

This clonotype was seen a handful of times. V usage is TRBV24-1 and J usage is TRBJ2-5, with 7 bases identical to TRBD1. Germline CDR1 KGHDR, CDR2 SFDVKD. The CDR3 is 14 amino acids. V gave up 6 bases and J gave up 2 bases; unmatched junction bases: 5. In DNA form, the CDR3 reads TGTGCCACCAGTCACGACAGGGATCAAGAGACCCAGTACTTC. Translating gives CATSHDRDQETQYF.

This clonotype has a handful of counts. The chain is built from TRBV7-2 and TRBJ1-4; possible D gene TRBD1, 5 bases. V was shortened by 5 bases and J by 3 bases, with 19 bases between the two germline ends. Germline CDR1 reads SGHTA; CDR2 reads FQGNSA. This CDR3 has 17 amino acids. The CDR3 nucleotides read TGTGCCAGCAGCCCGCGGAGGGGCGCGGGAGCTAATGAAAAACTGTTTTTT. Its protein is CASSPRRGAGANEKLFF.

The V gene is TRBV6-2 or TRBV6-3, the J gene TRBJ2-1; 9 bases match TRBD2. Germline trimming cut 6 bases from V and 4 bases from J; bases unmatched to any gene: 10. CDR3 length: 16 amino acids. Germline V lookup: CDR1 MNHEY, CDR2 SVGEGT. The CDR3 here is CASSNLAGEPYNEQFF. The CDR3 bases are TGTGCCAGCAGCAACTTAGCGGGGGAGCCATACAATGAGCAGTTCTTC.

This clonotype was detected many times. The V gene is TRBV5-6, the J gene TRBJ2-3; D gene ambiguous. Per the germline V gene, CDR1 is SGHDT and CDR2 is YYEEEE. Trimming took off 4 bases at V and 0 bases at J, with 9 bases between the two ends. The CDR3 length is 14 residues. DNA for the CDR3: TGTGCCAGCAGCCCTCGTCCTAGCACAGATACGCAGTATTTT. Protein product: CASSPRPSTDTQYF. Filled out from reference TRBV5-6 and TRBJ2-3, the complete variable domain reads DAGVTQSPTHLIKTRGQQVTLRCSPKSGHDTVSWYQQALGQGPQFIFQYYEEEERQRGNFPDRFSGHQFPNYSSELNVNALLLGDSALYLCASSPRPSTDTQYFGPGTRLTVL.

A few counts support this clonotype. The genes are TRBV28 and TRBJ2-7; D could derive from TRBD1 or TRBD2 (5 bases each). The CDR3 length is 12 residues. Trimming pared 6 bases from V and 2 bases from J, leaving 8 bases between. Germline V lookup: CDR1 MDHEN, CDR2 SYDVKM. CDR3 in DNA: TGTGCCAGCAGCGGGGCGCCCTACGAGCAGTACTTC. Protein product: CASSGAPYEQYF.

The chain has TRBV9 and TRBJ2-3; D not certain. Germline CDR1 and CDR2: SGDLS and YYNGEE. This CDR3 is 13 amino acids long. Trimming pared 0 bases from V and 6 bases from J, leaving 8 bases between. CDR3 residues: CASSVVGSDTQYF. The CDR3 DNA follows: TGTGCCAGCAGCGTAGTGGGTTCGGATACGCAGTATTTT. The variable domain in full, with the rest retrieved from reference TRBV9 and TRBJ2-3, is DSGVTQTPKHLITATGQRVTLRCSPRSGDLSVYWYQQSLDQGLQFLIQYYNGEERAKGNILERFSAQQFPDLHSELNLSSLELGDSALYFCASSVVGSDTQYFGPGTRLTVL.

The rearrangement links TRBV7-9 to TRBJ2-1; 10 nucleotides agree with TRBD2. This CDR3 has 15 residues. Trimming cost V 5 bases and J 5 bases; bases outside gene matches: 6. CDR1 is SEHNR and CDR2 is FQNEAQ in the germline V gene (reference sequence). In nucleotides, the CDR3 is TGTGCCAGCAGCCACACTAGCGGGGCACACAATGAGCAGTTCTTC. It yields the protein CASSHTSGAHNEQFF. Complete variable domain (other parts from reference TRBV7-9 and TRBJ2-1): DTGVSQNPRHKITKRGQNVTFRCDPISEHNRLYWYRQTLGQGPEFLTYFQNEAQLEKSRLLSDRFSAERPKGSFSTLEIQRTEQGDSAMYLCASSHTSGAHNEQFFGPGTRLTVL.